The 27 T cell receptor beta chains presented below share a single source sample, sequenced in a study of shared clonotypes between healthy human individuals. Naivety among CD8 cells was defined by CD45RO negativity and positive CCR7 selection, thereby excluding terminally differentiated effector memory CD45RA+ cells. Some clones are missing from TCRdb's copy, which holds only in-frame ones; the method was immunoSEQ multiplex PCR. This table has 2 million to 2.5 million clones, approximately 94% appearing once. Sequencing was performed on naive CD8+ T cells sorted from blood. The origin of the receptors is a man younger than 35 in good health.

V is TRBV28 and J is TRBJ1-5; the match to TRBD1 covers 9 bases. The CDR3 loop spans 12 amino acids. Germline assignment: CDR1 MDHEN and CDR2 SYDVKM. The ends lost 6 bases at V and 7 bases at J; junction bases unmatched: 1. The CDR3: CASRQGAQPQHF. CDR3 bases: TGTGCCAGCAGACAGGGGGCCCAGCCCCAGCATTTT.

This chain links TRBV29-1 with TRBJ1-2; 7 bases fit TRBD1. Germline-derived CDR1 and CDR2 are SQVTM and ANQGSEA. V shed 8 bases and J 5 bases; nucleotides not matched to a gene: 8. The CDR3 spans 12 residues. The CDR3 spells CSCFGTAYGYTF. In DNA form, the CDR3 reads TGCAGCTGTTTCGGGACAGCTTATGGCTACACCTTC.

The genes are TRBV29-1 and TRBJ2-7; D unresolved. This CDR3 has 13 amino acids. Trimming left V 4 bases short and J 2 bases short, with 12 bases between. CDR1 and CDR2 from the germline V gene are SQVTM and ANQGSEA. Here the CDR3 DNA reads TGCAGCGTTGCGGAGACTCGTACCTACGAGCAGTACTTC. Amino acids: CSVAETRTYEQYF.

The chain employs TRBV6-6 and TRBJ2-7, with D tentatively TRBD1 (5 bases). This CDR3 spans 14 amino acids. The ends were cut back, 5 bases at V and 0 bases at J, with 11 bases in the middle. From germline, CDR1 is MNHNY and CDR2 SVGAGI (reference sequence). CDR3 residues: CASSQRRDSYEQYF. CDR3 in DNA: TGTGCCAGCAGTCAGCGCAGGGACTCCTACGAGCAGTACTTC.

The rearrangement links TRBV5-1 to TRBJ2-5; 14 positions agree with TRBD2. After removal of 4 bases from V and 4 bases from J, the junction contained 12 bases not matched to a gene. CDR1 and CDR2 from the germline V gene are SGHRS and YFSETQ. The CDR3 runs 18 residues. The CDR3 coding sequence is TGCGCCAGCAGCCCGCGACTAGCGGGGGGGCAGTTAGGAGAGACCCAGTACTTC. This gives the protein CASSPRLAGGQLGETQYF.

The J gene is TRBJ1-1, the V gene TRBV19; tentative D call: TRBD1 (5 bases). The germline gives CDR1 LNHDA, CDR2 SQIVND (reference sequence). The CDR3 is made up of 16 amino acids. V was clipped by 3 bases and J by 0 bases, with 14 bases between them. Here the CDR3 DNA reads TGTGCCAGTAGTATGGAAGGGGTTAACGTGAACACTGAAGCTTTCTTT. As protein: CASSMEGVNVNTEAFF.

The chain joins TRBV27 to TRBJ1-4, with D tentatively TRBD1 (6 bases). The CDR3 spans 15 residues. V lost 4 bases to trimming and J lost 7 bases, with 16 bases between them. Germline CDR1 and CDR2: MNHEY and SMNVEV (reference sequence). The CDR3 reads CASSSLPRGGEKLFF. In nucleotides, the CDR3 is TGTGCCAGCAGTTCCCTTCCTAGGGGGGGTGAAAAACTGTTTTTT. The whole variable domain, filled in from reference TRBV27 and TRBJ1-4, reads EAQVTQNPRYLITVTGKKLTVTCSQNMNHEYMSWYRQDPGLGLRQIYYSMNVEVTDKGDVPEGYKVSRKEKRNFPLILESPSPNQTSLYFCASSSLPRGGEKLFFGSGTQLSVL.

J is TRBJ1-3 and V is TRBV7-9; D perhaps matches TRBD1 (6 bases). V was pared by 5 bases and J by 4 bases, with 12 bases between. Germline CDR1 is SEHNR and CDR2 is FQNEAQ (reference sequence). The CDR3 consists of 14 residues. CDR3 nucleotide sequence: TGTGCCAGCAGCCTCGGACAGACGGGAAACACCATATATTTT. Amino acid sequence: CASSLGQTGNTIYF.

V is TRBV9 and J is TRBJ2-3, with D unclear. Germline CDR1 reads SGDLS; CDR2 reads YYNGEE. This CDR3 is 14 amino acids long. Between the trimmed V and J ends, which lost 0 bases and 5 bases, there was a span of 10 bases. The CDR3: CASSVGKGLDTQYF. As DNA, the CDR3 is TGTGCCAGCAGCGTAGGGAAGGGCTTAGATACGCAGTATTTT.

As concerns this clone: This same CDR3 is encoded by further DNA sequences in the sample. This chain connects TRBV6-5 to TRBJ2-7; D is undetermined. There are 13 residues in the CDR3. Germline-derived CDR1 and CDR2 are MNHEY and SVGAGI. The V end lost 2 bases, the J end lost 2 bases, and 7 bases lay between the germline ends. Here the CDR3 DNA reads TGTGCCAGCAGTTACGGGGTAGCCTACGAGCAGTACTTC. Residues: CASSYGVAYEQYF.

The gene calls are TRBV7-9 and TRBJ1-1; tentatively, D is TRBD1 (5 bases). Germline loops: CDR1 SEHNR, CDR2 FQNEAQ (reference sequence). Trimming pared 3 bases from V and 2 bases from J, leaving 10 bases between. The length of the CDR3 is 14 residues. In DNA, the CDR3 is TGTGCCAGCAGCTTTGGGACGTATAACACTGAAGCTTTCTTT. It encodes CASSFGTYNTEAFF. Variable domain in full (rest from reference TRBV7-9 and TRBJ1-1): DTGVSQNPRHKITKRGQNVTFRCDPISEHNRLYWYRQTLGQGPEFLTYFQNEAQLEKSRLLSDRFSAERPKGSFSTLEIQRTEQGDSAMYLCASSFGTYNTEAFFGQGTRLTVV.

This clone has a count of ten or more. The same CDR3 is also encoded by other DNA sequences in this sample. The genes are TRBV9 and TRBJ2-7, with 10 bases that match TRBD2. Losses at the gene ends were 0 bases for V and 4 bases for J; bases not matched to a gene: 4. CDR1 SGDLS and CDR2 YYNGEE come from the germline V gene. The CDR3 contains 15 residues. CDR3 DNA sequence: TGTGCCAGCAGCGTAGCGGCTAGCGGGGGATACGAGCAGTACTTC. Protein: CASSVAASGGYEQYF.

The chain combines TRBV30 with TRBJ2-7; no clear D gene. CDR3 size: 12 residues. CDR1 and CDR2 from the germline V gene are GTSNPN and SVGIG (reference sequence). V was trimmed by 1 base and J by 1 base, leaving 5 bases between them. The CDR3 here is CAWSDHSYEQYF. In nucleotides, the CDR3 is TGTGCCTGGAGTGATCATTCCTACGAGCAGTACTTC.

The V call is TRBV6-1, the J call TRBJ2-7, with 8 bases that match TRBD1. This CDR3 is built from 14 residues. Germline CDR1 and CDR2: MNHNS and SASEGT. J lost 2 bases, V lost 6 bases, and 6 bases had no gene match. CDR3 in DNA: TGTGCCAGCAGGTTGACAGGGGCGACCTACGAGCAGTACTTC. As protein: CASRLTGATYEQYF.

The gene calls are TRBV9 and TRBJ1-6; D remains ambiguous. The CDR3 loop spans 12 amino acids. The V end lost 4 bases, the J end lost 10 bases, and 9 bases lay between the germline ends. Germline loops: CDR1 SGDLS, CDR2 YYNGEE. This chain's CDR3 is CASSSGVSPLHF. The CDR3 nucleotides are TGTGCCAGCAGCTCAGGAGTCTCACCCCTCCACTTT.

This chain connects TRBV7-9 to TRBJ1-1; D remains unclear. Trimming took 5 bases from V and 8 from J, leaving 12 bases between them. This CDR3 is built from 12 residues. Germline V lookup: CDR1 SEHNR, CDR2 FQNEAQ (reference sequence). CDR3 in amino acids: CASSPWTWEAFF. CDR3 sequence (DNA): TGTGCCAGCAGCCCATGGACCTGGGAAGCTTTCTTT.

The V call is TRBV4-1, the J call TRBJ2-7; TRBD2 matches 11 bases. Germline trimming cut 0 bases from V and 2 bases from J; bases unmatched to any gene: 12. The CDR3 totals 19 residues. Germline V lookup: CDR1 MGHRA, CDR2 YSYEKL. The CDR3 bases are TGCGCCAGCAGCCAAGATCCCACCCTAGCGGGAGGCCAGACCTACGAGCAGTACTTC. This encodes CASSQDPTLAGGQTYEQYF.

This clone has only one observation. V gene TRBV7-2 combines with J gene TRBJ2-5; TRBD2 agrees at 11 bases. V was clipped by 2 bases and J by 2 bases; unmatched bases: 7. Germline V gene lookup returns CDR1 SGHTA and CDR2 FQGNSA. The CDR3 is 17 amino acids. In nucleotides, the CDR3 is TGTGCCAGCAGCTTACAGGCTAGCGGGGGGACACAAGAGACCCAGTACTTC. It translates to CASSLQASGGTQETQYF. Combining the CDR3 with reference TRBV7-2 and TRBJ2-5 gives the whole variable domain GAGVSQSPSNKVTEKGKDVELRCDPISGHTALYWYRQSLGQGLEFLIYFQGNSAPDKSGLPSDRFSAERTGGSVSTLTIQRTQQEDSAVYLCASSLQASGGTQETQYFGPGTRLLVL.

This chain links TRBV28 with TRBJ2-7, with 8 bases matching TRBD2. The V gene end was trimmed by 2 bases and the J gene end by 5 bases; junction bases not matched to a gene: 5. CDR1 is MDHEN and CDR2 is SYDVKM in the germline V gene. This CDR3 region has 14 residues. CDR3 sequence: CASSLIGGAHEQYF. The CDR3 coding sequence is TGTGCCAGCAGTTTAATCGGGGGGGCCCACGAGCAGTACTTC.

The chain uses TRBV19 and TRBJ1-4, with D tentatively TRBD1 (5 bases). Germline V lookup: CDR1 LNHDA, CDR2 SQIVND (reference sequence). V shed 3 bases and J shed 7 bases, with 15 bases lying between them. This CDR3 has 15 residues. The CDR3 loop reads CASSMWQGDGEKLFF. The CDR3, as DNA: TGTGCCAGTAGTATGTGGCAGGGCGATGGTGAAAAACTGTTTTTT.

The rearrangement links TRBV6-5 to TRBJ1-2; possible D gene TRBD1, 5 bases. Trimming shortened V by 6 bases and J by 7 bases, and 12 bases separated the two germline ends. Germline CDR1 MNHEY, CDR2 SVGAGI. The CDR3 loop spans 12 amino acids. In DNA, the CDR3 is TGTGCCAGCAGCCCGGGGGGGGGTGGCTACACCTTC. Translation: CASSPGGGGYTF.

This rearrangement joins TRBV2 to TRBJ2-1; the match to TRBD1 covers 10 bases. With V trimmed by 11 bases and J by 6 bases, 10 bases remained unmatched. Germline CDR1 and CDR2: SNHLY and FYNNEI. The CDR3 runs 14 residues. The chain's CDR3 is CAVEGQGLGNEQFF. CDR3 coding DNA: TGTGCCGTAGAGGGACAGGGGCTTGGCAATGAGCAGTTCTTC.

V usage is TRBV4-1 and J usage is TRBJ2-1, with a tentative D call TRBD1 (7 bases). CDR1 and CDR2 from the germline V gene are MGHRA and YSYEKL. The V end lost 5 bases, the J end lost 6 bases, and 17 bases lay between the germline ends. The CDR3 is made up of 15 amino acids. The DNA of the CDR3 is TGCGCCAGCAGCTCTCGGACAGGAGGGGGCAATGAGCAGTTCTTC. Translated: CASSSRTGGGNEQFF.

In regard to this clone: This specimen includes other DNA sequences encoding the same CDR3. The V and J genes are TRBV6-5 and TRBJ2-1; no reliable D call. This CDR3 is 13 amino acids long. V shed 0 bases and J shed 4 bases, with 4 bases lying between them. CDR1 and CDR2 (germline): MNHEY, SVGAGI. The CDR3 reads CASSYSRYNEQFF. CDR3 nucleotides: TGTGCCAGCAGTTACTCCCGGTACAATGAGCAGTTCTTC.

The V call is TRBV9, the J call TRBJ2-7; 7 nucleotides align to TRBD2. Germline values: CDR1 SGDLS, CDR2 YYNGEE. The CDR3 loop spans 18 amino acids. V lost 3 bases and J lost 0; bases outside the gene matches: 15. Written as DNA, the CDR3 is TGTGCCAGCAGCGCTCTACCGGGTGGTGCGGGGGACTCCTACGAGCAGTACTTC. Its protein is CASSALPGGAGDSYEQYF.

The rearrangement uses TRBV5-1 and TRBJ2-6; D is uncertain. This CDR3 contains 15 residues. From germline, CDR1 is SGHRS and CDR2 YFSETQ. V gave up 0 bases and J gave up 2 bases, with 6 bases separating them. The CDR3 is CASSLEGTGANVLTF. Written as DNA, the CDR3 is TGCGCCAGCAGCTTGGAGGGTACTGGGGCCAACGTCCTGACTTTC.

The chain recombines TRBV7-8 with TRBJ2-7; 7 bases fit TRBD2. The trim removed 5 bases at V and 4 bases at J, leaving 11 bases unmatched. The CDR3 consists of 15 residues. The germline gives CDR1 SGHVS, CDR2 FQNEAQ. Written as DNA, the CDR3 is TGTGCCAGCAGCAAGCGCGGAGCGGGGACTTACGAGCAGTACTTC. As protein: CASSKRGAGTYEQYF.